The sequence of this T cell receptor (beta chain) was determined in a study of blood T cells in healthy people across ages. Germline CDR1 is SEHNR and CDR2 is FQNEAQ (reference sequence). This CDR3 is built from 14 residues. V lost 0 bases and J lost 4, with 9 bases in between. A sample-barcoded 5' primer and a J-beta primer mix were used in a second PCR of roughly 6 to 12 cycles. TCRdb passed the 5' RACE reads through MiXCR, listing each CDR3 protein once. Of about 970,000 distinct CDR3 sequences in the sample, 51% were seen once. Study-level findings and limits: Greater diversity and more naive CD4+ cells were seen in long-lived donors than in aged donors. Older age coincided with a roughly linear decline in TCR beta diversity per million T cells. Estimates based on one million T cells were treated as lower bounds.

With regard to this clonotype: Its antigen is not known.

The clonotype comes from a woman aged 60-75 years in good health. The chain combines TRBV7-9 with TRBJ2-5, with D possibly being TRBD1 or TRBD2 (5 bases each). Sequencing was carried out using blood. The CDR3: CASSLAGTTETQYF. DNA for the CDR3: TGTGCCAGCAGCTTAGCCGGGACGACAGAGACCCAGTACTTC.